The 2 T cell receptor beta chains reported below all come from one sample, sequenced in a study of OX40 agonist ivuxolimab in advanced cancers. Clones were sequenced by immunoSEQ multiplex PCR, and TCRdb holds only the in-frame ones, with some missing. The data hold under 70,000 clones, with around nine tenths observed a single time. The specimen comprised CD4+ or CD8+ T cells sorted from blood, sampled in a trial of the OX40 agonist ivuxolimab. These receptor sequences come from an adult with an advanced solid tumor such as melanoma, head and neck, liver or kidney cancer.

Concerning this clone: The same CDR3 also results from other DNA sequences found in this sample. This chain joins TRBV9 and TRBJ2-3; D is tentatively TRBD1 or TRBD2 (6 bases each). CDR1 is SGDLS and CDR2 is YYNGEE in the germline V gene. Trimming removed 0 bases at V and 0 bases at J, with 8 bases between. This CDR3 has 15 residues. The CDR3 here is CASSVGGASTDTQYF. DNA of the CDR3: TGTGCCAGCAGCGTAGGGGGGGCCAGCACAGATACGCAGTATTTT.

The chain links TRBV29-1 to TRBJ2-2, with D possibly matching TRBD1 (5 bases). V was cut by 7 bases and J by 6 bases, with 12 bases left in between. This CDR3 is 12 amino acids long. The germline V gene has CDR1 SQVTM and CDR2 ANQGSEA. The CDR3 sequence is CSAIEGAGELFF. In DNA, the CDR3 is TGCAGCGCGATAGAAGGGGCCGGGGAGCTGTTTTTT.